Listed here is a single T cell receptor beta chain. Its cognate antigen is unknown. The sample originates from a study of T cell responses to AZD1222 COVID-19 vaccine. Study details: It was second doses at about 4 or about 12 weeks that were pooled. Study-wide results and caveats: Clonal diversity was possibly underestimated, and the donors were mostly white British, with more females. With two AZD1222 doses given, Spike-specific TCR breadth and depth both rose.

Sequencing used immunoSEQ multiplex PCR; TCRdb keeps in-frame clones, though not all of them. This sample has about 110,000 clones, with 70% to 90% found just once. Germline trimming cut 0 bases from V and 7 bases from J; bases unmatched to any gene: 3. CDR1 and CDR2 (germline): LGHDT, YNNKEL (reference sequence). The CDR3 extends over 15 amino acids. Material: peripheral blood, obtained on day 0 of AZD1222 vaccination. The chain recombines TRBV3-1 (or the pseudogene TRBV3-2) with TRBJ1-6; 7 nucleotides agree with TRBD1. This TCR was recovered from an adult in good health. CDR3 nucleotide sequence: TGTGCCAGCAGCCAAGAGGCGACAGGGAATTCACCCCTCCACTTT. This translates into CASSQEATGNSPLHF.